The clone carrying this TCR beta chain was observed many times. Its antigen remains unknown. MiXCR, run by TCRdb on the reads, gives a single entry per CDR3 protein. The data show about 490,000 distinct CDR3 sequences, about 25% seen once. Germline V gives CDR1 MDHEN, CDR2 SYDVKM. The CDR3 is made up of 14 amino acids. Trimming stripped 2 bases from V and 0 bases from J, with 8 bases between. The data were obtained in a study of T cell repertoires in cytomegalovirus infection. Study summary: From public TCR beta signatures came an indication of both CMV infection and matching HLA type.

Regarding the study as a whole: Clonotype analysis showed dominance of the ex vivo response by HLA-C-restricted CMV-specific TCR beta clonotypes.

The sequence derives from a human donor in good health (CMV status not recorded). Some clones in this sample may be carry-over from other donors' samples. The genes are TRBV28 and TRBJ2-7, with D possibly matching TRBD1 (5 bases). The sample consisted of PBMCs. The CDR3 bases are TGTGCCAGCAGTTTAGTGGACACCTCCTACGAGCAGTACTTC. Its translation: CASSLVDTSYEQYF.